This T cell receptor (beta chain) comes out of a study of Ad26.COV2.S vaccination and SARS-CoV-2 variants. Study summary: Ad26.COV2.S given intramuscularly, once or twice 56 days apart.

Treatment defined: roughly 18 received Ad26.COV2.S at low or high dose, single or two shots; 5 received placebo; per-sample allocation not given. Day 63 after the first vaccine or placebo injection was the time point for sampling. The protocol was immunoSEQ multiplex PCR, while the TCRdb copy is restricted to in-frame clones and leaves out a portion. This table has about 250,000 clones, 70% to 90% appearing once. The CDR3 runs to 17 residues. Germline CDR1 reads SNHLY; CDR2 reads FYNNEI. With 7 bases removed from V and 0 bases from J, the gap between germline ends came to 20 bases. Sequencing used peripheral blood, obtained in a trial of Ad26.COV2.S vaccine versus placebo. The receptor comes from a person aged 18-65 years who received the Ad26.COV2.S COVID-19 vaccine or a placebo. The chain links TRBV2 to TRBJ2-3, with D possibly being TRBD1 (5 bases). The CDR3 region has the DNA TGTGCCAGCAACGGACCAAACAGGAGAACTAGCACAGATACGCAGTATTTT. Amino acids: CASNGPNRRTSTDTQYF.